The clone carrying this TCR beta chain has a handful of counts. Its antigen is as yet unknown. V lost 9 bases and J 6 bases, leaving 16 bases between the germline ends. CDR3 size: 14 residues. Germline V gene data show CDR1 as SGHDT and CDR2 as YYEEEE. This sample was included in a study of CD8 T cells in ankylosing spondylitis. Study-wide points: Blood from ankylosing spondylitis patients appeared to carry a characteristic roughly 8-variant TCR beta motif.

MiXCR, run by TCRdb on the 5' RACE reads, gives a single entry per CDR3 protein. The table lists around 770,000 distinct CDR3 sequences, roughly 19% of them singletons. The clonotype originates from a male donor with ankylosing spondylitis. The genes are TRBV5-6 and TRBJ1-6; D possibly corresponds to TRBD1 (5 bases). Sequenced material: blood, either unsorted or a sorted T cell fraction (not recorded which). The CDR3 region is CATTNWGGNSPLHF. CDR3 nucleotides: TGTGCCACGACGAATTGGGGCGGTAATTCACCCCTCCACTTT.